The rows below give T cell receptor beta chains drawn from one sample of a study of response to subunit inactivated influenza vaccine. TCRdb ran MiXCR on the RT-PCR reads and lists one entry per CDR3 protein. Of 700,000 to 800,000 distinct CDR3 sequences in the sample, approximately 17% were seen once. This specimen consisted of PBMCs from blood, obtained about 5 days after vaccination. The receptors shown here come from a man aged 50 or older who received an inactivated influenza vaccine. CDR3s include the opening cysteine and the closing phenylalanine or tryptophan. The D gene is left open where the match is weak. Expanded clones are given a class, and other clones once, few, many or no size at all.

D gene	J gene	clone size	V gene	CDR3 protein	CDR3 DNA
.	TRBJ2-5	.	TRBV28	CASSLGQPRTQYF	TGTGCCAGCAGTCTAGGCCAGCCACGGACCCAGTACTTC
.	TRBJ2-7	few	TRBV6-2/TRBV6-3	CASSYSGGASYEQYF	TGTGCCAGCAGTTACTCAGGGGGAGCTTCCTACGAGCAGTACTTC
.	TRBJ1-4	few	TRBV20-1	CSARDPGRSNEKLFF	TGCAGTGCTAGAGATCCGGGGCGGTCTAATGAAAAACTGTTTTTT
TRBD2	TRBJ2-7	.	TRBV28	CASRSGTSAYEQYF	TGTGCCAGCAGATCGGGGACTAGCGCCTACGAGCAGTACTTC
TRBD2	TRBJ2-1	.	TRBV12-3/TRBV12-4	CASIHASGTSLWLEQFF	TGTGCCAGCATCCACGCGTCAGGGACTAGCTTATGGTTAGAGCAGTTCTTC
TRBD2	TRBJ2-3	.	TRBV5-4	CASSWRGGQTDTQYF	TGTGCCAGCAGCTGGCGGGGGGGCCAAACAGATACGCAGTATTTT
.	TRBJ1-1	.	TRBV7-6	CASSLVLAGPLGTEAFF	TGTGCCAGCAGCTTAGTTCTCGCGGGTCCGTTGGGCACTGAAGCTTTCTTT
.	TRBJ2-7	.	TRBV20-1	CSARVRVSYEQYF	TGCAGTGCTAGAGTACGGGTTTCCTACGAGCAGTACTTC
.	TRBJ1-1	many	TRBV12-3/TRBV12-4	CASRAVTNTEAFF	TGTGCCAGCCGGGCCGTGACTAACACTGAAGCTTTCTTT
TRBD2	TRBJ2-2	.	TRBV9	CASSVATSGSGGELFF	TGTGCCAGCAGCGTAGCTACTAGCGGGAGCGGCGGGGAGCTGTTTTTT
TRBD2	TRBJ2-1	.	TRBV30	CAWRTSGTRYEQFF	TGTGCCTGGAGGACATCCGGGACTAGGTATGAGCAGTTCTTC
.	TRBJ2-1	few	TRBV29-1	CSVLVLANEQFF	TGCAGCGTTCTTGTTTTGGCGAATGAGCAGTTCTTC
.	TRBJ1-5	.	TRBV12-3/TRBV12-4	CASSRGIGNQPQHF	TGTGCCAGCAGCAGGGGAATCGGCAATCAGCCCCAGCATTTT
.	TRBJ2-3	once	TRBV14	CASSPGRGRENTQYF	TGTGCCAGCAGCCCTGGTAGGGGCCGGGAAAATACGCAGTATTTT
.	TRBJ2-7	few	TRBV5-1	CASRSGLNEQYF	TGCGCCAGCAGATCAGGACTAAACGAGCAGTACTTC
.	TRBJ2-1	many	TRBV20-1	CSAKPGHLRWNEQFF	TGCAGTGCTAAACCGGGACACCTCAGATGGAATGAGCAGTTCTTC
.	TRBJ2-7	.	TRBV27	CASSPTLGGYEQYF	TGTGCCAGCAGTCCTACTCTGGGGGGCTACGAGCAGTACTTC
.	TRBJ2-5	once	TRBV4-3	CASSQDGGSPRETQYF	TGCGCCAGCAGCCAAGATGGGGGAAGCCCCAGAGAGACCCAGTACTTC
.	TRBJ1-5	few	TRBV4-2	CASSQDPAGDQPQHF	TGTGCCAGCAGCCAAGATCCGGCAGGGGATCAGCCCCAGCATTTT
.	TRBJ2-1	.	TRBV14	CASSLRDSPYNEQFF	TGTGCCAGCAGCCTCCGGGACTCCCCCTACAATGAGCAGTTCTTC
.	TRBJ2-7	few	TRBV28	CASRVPGQLVEQYF	TGTGCCAGCCGAGTCCCAGGACAACTAGTGGAGCAGTACTTC
TRBD2	TRBJ2-1	once	TRBV5-1	CASSLAGTTWAEQFF	TGCGCCAGCAGCCTCGCCGGGACTACCTGGGCTGAGCAGTTCTTC
.	TRBJ1-2	many	TRBV7-9	CASSLAWGGGYTF	TGTGCCAGCAGCTTAGCATGGGGTGGCGGCTACACCTTC
.	TRBJ2-6	.	TRBV4-3	CASSQEVVADSGANVLTF	TGCGCCAGCAGCCAAGAAGTGGTCGCGGACTCTGGGGCCAACGTCCTGACTTTC
.	TRBJ2-7	.	TRBV10-3	CAIRGLGGLGEQYF	TGTGCCATCAGAGGACTAGGGGGACTTGGAGAGCAGTACTTC
TRBD1	TRBJ1-6	few	TRBV7-9	CASSPGTGYSPLHF	TGTGCCAGCAGCCCCGGGACAGGGTATTCACCCCTCCACTTT
TRBD1	TRBJ1-5	many	TRBV5-6	CASSFGTGGPLVNQPQHF	TGTGCCAGCAGCTTTGGGACAGGGGGACCCCTTGTTAATCAGCCCCAGCATTTT
.	TRBJ2-2	.	TRBV20-1	CSASGGSTGELFF	TGCAGTGCTAGTGGGGGGAGTACCGGGGAGCTGTTTTTT
TRBD1	TRBJ2-3	.	TRBV6-5	CASRYRGGDTQYF	TGTGCCAGCAGGTACAGGGGTGGAGATACGCAGTATTTT
TRBD2	TRBJ2-1	many	TRBV7-3	CASSSTRTSGTSYNEQFF	TGTGCCAGCAGCTCAACTAGGACTAGCGGGACGTCCTACAATGAGCAGTTCTTC
.	TRBJ2-1	.	TRBV15	CATSANSAPSYNEQFF	TGTGCCACCAGCGCTAATAGCGCCCCGTCCTACAATGAGCAGTTCTTC
TRBD1	TRBJ2-7	.	TRBV15	CATSRGQGWIHEQYF	TGTGCCACCAGCAGAGGACAGGGTTGGATCCACGAGCAGTACTTC
.	TRBJ2-1	.	TRBV20-1	CSARVPGAAAYNEQFF	TGCAGTGCTAGAGTTCCAGGGGCAGCGGCCTACAATGAGCAGTTCTTC
.	TRBJ2-7	.	TRBV20-1	CSASSLRGRIYEQYF	TGCAGTGCTAGTTCGCTCCGGGGTAGAATCTACGAGCAGTACTTC
TRBD1	TRBJ1-5	.	TRBV10-3	CAISEIGQGARGAQHF	TGTGCCATCAGTGAAATAGGACAGGGGGCCCGTGGGGCCCAGCATTTT
.	TRBJ2-3	.	TRBV9	CASSVTRDRTDTQYF	TGTGCCAGCAGCGTAACTAGGGACCGCACAGATACGCAGTATTTT
TRBD1	TRBJ2-1	few	TRBV4-2	CASSQGYRGTYNEQFF	TGTGCCAGCAGCCAAGGGTACAGGGGCACCTACAATGAGCAGTTCTTC
.	TRBJ1-6	few	TRBV3-1	CASSQALEASPLHF	TGTGCCAGCAGCCAAGCCCTCGAAGCTTCACCCCTCCACTTT
.	TRBJ2-2	.	TRBV29-1	CSGRLGGPTGELFF	TGCAGCGGACGGCTCGGGGGGCCGACCGGGGAGCTGTTTTTT
.	TRBJ2-7	few	TRBV12-3/TRBV12-4	CASSLGAGPHEQYF	TGTGCCAGCAGTTTAGGGGCAGGGCCCCACGAGCAGTACTTC
.	TRBJ2-2	.	TRBV24-1	CATSWSNTGELFF	TGTGCCACCAGTTGGTCGAACACCGGGGAGCTGTTTTTT
.	TRBJ2-7	once	TRBV7-2	CASSGNTDEQYF	TGTGCCAGCAGCGGAAACACGGACGAGCAGTACTTC
TRBD1	TRBJ2-3	.	TRBV12-3/TRBV12-4	CASSLDFQGARADTQYF	TGTGCCAGCAGTTTAGACTTCCAGGGGGCTAGGGCAGATACGCAGTATTTT
TRBD2	TRBJ2-2	.	TRBV12-3/TRBV12-4	CASSPDRTKRGGELFF	TGTGCCAGCAGTCCTGACCGGACTAAGCGGGGCGGGGAGCTGTTTTTT
TRBD2	TRBJ2-1	.	TRBV7-3	CASSLGGRENDEQFF	TGTGCCAGCAGCTTAGGAGGGAGGGAAAACGATGAGCAGTTCTTC
.	TRBJ1-5	few	TRBV28	CASSPGGVSNQPQHF	TGTGCCAGCAGTCCGGGGGGGGTCTCCAATCAGCCCCAGCATTTT
.	TRBJ1-1	.	TRBV10-1	CASSGIGGGEAFF	TGCGCCAGCAGTGGGATTGGCGGGGGCGAAGCTTTCTTT
TRBD2	TRBJ2-1	few	TRBV28	CASRTSGGVHEQFF	TGTGCCAGCAGGACTAGCGGGGGAGTCCATGAGCAGTTCTTC